This entry concerns a single TCR beta chain. The antigen is undetermined. This sample stems from a study of CD8 T cells in Susac syndrome. Study results and caveats: The study recognized that the number of individuals in its TCR sequencing and HLA analysis was relatively small.

This CDR3 spans 15 amino acids. V shed 7 bases and J 4 bases; nucleotides not matched to a gene: 5. Germline assignment: CDR1 SGDLS and CDR2 YYNGEE. Sequencing of TCR beta, carried out with a high-throughput approach, was applied to CD8+ and CD4+ T cells from the blood. Through negative isolation, CD4+ and CD8+ T cells were obtained, while TEMRA cells were enriched using FACS. Reverse transcription of roughly 0.5 to 1 ug RNA was carried out with random hexamers. With immunoSEQ multiplex PCR, TCR beta CDR3 was amplified across 54 Vbeta and 13 Jbeta. Each CDR3 protein is one row after TCRdb ran MiXCR on the immunoSEQ multiplex PCR reads. The sample carries around 270,000 distinct CDR3 sequences, 65% to 90% recorded once.

The chain couples TRBV9 to TRBJ2-2; 12 bases align to TRBD2. The receptor comes from a human donor with multiple sclerosis. Sequenced material: CD8+ T cells from PBMCs. CDR3 coding DNA: TGTGCCAGCGCCGGGGGACTAGCGGGCACCGGGGAGCTGTTTTTT. It is translated as CASAGGLAGTGELFF.